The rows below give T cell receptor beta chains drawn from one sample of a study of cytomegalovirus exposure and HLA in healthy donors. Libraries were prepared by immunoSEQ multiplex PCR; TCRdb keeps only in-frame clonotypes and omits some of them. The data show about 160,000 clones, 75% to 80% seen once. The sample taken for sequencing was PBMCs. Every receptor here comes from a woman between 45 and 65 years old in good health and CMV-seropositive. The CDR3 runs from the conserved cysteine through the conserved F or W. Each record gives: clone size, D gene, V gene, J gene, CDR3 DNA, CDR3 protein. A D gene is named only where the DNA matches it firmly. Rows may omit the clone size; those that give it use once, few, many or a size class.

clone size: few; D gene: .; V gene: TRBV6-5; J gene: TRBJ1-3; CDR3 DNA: TGTGCCAGCAGTTACTCGAACAGCCACTCTGGAAACACCATATATTTT; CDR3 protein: CASSYSNSHSGNTIYF
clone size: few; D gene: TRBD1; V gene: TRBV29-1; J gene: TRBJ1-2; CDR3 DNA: TGCAGCGTAGAACAGACAGGGAGAGTAAATGGCTACACCTTC; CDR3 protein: CSVEQTGRVNGYTF
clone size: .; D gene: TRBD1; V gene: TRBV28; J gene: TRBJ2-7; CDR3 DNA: TGTGCCAGCAGGCCATATCTCAGGGGGAGCTCCTACGAGCAGTACTTC; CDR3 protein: CASRPYLRGSSYEQYF
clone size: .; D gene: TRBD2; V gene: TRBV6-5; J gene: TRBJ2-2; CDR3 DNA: TGTGCCAGCAGTTTAGCGGGCACCACCGGGGAGCTGTTTTTT; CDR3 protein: CASSLAGTTGELFF
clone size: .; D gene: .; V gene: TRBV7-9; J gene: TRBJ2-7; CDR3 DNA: TGTGCCAGCAGCGGCTCGAGGCTGGAGCAGTACTTC; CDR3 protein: CASSGSRLEQYF
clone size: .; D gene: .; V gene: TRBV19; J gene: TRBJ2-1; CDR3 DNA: TGTGCCAGTACCTCCGAAGCGGAAAACTACAATGAGCAGTTCTTC; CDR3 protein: CASTSEAENYNEQFF
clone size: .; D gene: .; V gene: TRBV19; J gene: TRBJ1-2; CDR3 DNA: TGTGCCAGTAGTATAGATCGGGGAGGGATCTATGGCTACACCTTC; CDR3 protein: CASSIDRGGIYGYTF
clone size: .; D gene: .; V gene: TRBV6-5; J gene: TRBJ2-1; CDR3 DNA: TGTGCCAGCAGTTCTCAGGGTGTAAGGTTCTTC; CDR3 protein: CASSSQGVRFF
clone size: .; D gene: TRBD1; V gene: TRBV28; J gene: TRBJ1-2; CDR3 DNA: TGTGCCAGCAGTTCCCCCGGGACAGGTCCCAACTATGGCTACACCTTC; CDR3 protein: CASSSPGTGPNYGYTF
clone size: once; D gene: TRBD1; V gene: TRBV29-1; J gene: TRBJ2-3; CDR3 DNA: TGCAGTGCGAGAGGTATTCTTGGACAGGTGACGACAGATACGCAGTATTTT; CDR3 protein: CSARGILGQVTTDTQYF
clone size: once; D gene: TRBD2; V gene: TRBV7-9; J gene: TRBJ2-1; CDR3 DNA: TGTGCCAGCAGCCCAAGGGGGACTAGCGGGGGGGCGAGGAATGAGCAGTTCTTC; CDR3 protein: CASSPRGTSGGARNEQFF
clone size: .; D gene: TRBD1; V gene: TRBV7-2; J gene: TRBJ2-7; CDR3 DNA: TGTGCCAGCAGCTTGGACAGGTTCTCCTACGAGCAGTACTTC; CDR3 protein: CASSLDRFSYEQYF
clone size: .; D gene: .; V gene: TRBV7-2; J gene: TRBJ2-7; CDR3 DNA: TGTGCCAGCAGCTTAGCGCCAGTAACCTACGAGCAGTACTTC; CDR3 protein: CASSLAPVTYEQYF
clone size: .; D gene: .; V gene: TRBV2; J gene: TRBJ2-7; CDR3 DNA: TGTGCCAGCAGTGGTGCGGGAAAACGGGAGCATGAGCAGTACTTC; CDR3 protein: CASSGAGKREHEQYF
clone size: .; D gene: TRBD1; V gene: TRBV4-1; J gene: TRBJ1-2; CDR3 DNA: TGCGCCAGCAGCCAGCCGGGACAGGTGAACTATGGCTACACCTTC; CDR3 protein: CASSQPGQVNYGYTF
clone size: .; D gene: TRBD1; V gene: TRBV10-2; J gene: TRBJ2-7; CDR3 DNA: TGCGCCAGCAGTGGAGGACAGGGGATGGACGAGCAGTACTTC; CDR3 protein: CASSGGQGMDEQYF
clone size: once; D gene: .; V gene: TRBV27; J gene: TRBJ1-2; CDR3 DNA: TGTGCCAGCAGTCCTACGCCGGGGGGCTCTGGCTATGGCTACACCTTC; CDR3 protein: CASSPTPGGSGYGYTF
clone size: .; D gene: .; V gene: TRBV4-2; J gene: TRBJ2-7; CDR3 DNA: TGTGCCAGCAGCCAAACGGTGGGGCCCTCCTACGAGCAGTACTTC; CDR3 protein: CASSQTVGPSYEQYF
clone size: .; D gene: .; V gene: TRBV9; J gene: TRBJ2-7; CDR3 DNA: TGTGCCAGCAGCGCCTCGCGGGCGTCCTCCTCCGAGCAGTACTTC; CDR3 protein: CASSASRASSSEQYF
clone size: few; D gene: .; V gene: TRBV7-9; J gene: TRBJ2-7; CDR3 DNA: TGTGCCAGCAGCTCTCCTGGGGCCCAGGAGCAGTACTTC; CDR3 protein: CASSSPGAQEQYF
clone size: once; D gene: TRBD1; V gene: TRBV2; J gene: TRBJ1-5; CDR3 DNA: TGTGCCAGCAGTCACAAAAACCGGGACAGGGGGAGCAATCAGCCCCAGCATTTT; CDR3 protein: CASSHKNRDRGSNQPQHF
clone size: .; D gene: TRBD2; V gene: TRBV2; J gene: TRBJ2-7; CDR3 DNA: TGTGCCAGCAGCTCTTTGCGGGGGGCCTACGAGCAGTACTTC; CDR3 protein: CASSSLRGAYEQYF
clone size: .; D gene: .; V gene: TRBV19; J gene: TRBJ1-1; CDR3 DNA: TGTGCCAGTAGTATGGGGGAGGGGAACACTGAAGCTTTCTTT; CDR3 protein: CASSMGEGNTEAFF
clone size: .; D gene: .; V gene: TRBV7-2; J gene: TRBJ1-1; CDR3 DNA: TGTGCCAGCAGAGAGGGTTGGAACACTGAAGCTTTCTTT; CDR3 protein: CASREGWNTEAFF
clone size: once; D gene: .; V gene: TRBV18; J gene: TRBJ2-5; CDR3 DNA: TGTGCCAGCTCACCTCCATCCCCCAGGGGCCAAGAGACCCAGTACTTC; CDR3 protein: CASSPPSPRGQETQYF
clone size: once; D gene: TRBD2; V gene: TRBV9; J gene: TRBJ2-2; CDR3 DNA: TGTGCCAGCAGCGTAGACCCTAGCGGGAGAAAGGACACCGGGGAGCTGTTTTTT; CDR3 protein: CASSVDPSGRKDTGELFF
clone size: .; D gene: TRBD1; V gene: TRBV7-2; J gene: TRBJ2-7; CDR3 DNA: TGTGCCAGCAGCCAGGACAGGGGGCTCACCTACGAGCAGTACTTC; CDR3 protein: CASSQDRGLTYEQYF
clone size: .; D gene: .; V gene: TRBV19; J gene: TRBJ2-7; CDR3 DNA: TGTGCCAGTGCCGAACAGGGTATCTCCTACGAGCAGTACTTC; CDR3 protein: CASAEQGISYEQYF
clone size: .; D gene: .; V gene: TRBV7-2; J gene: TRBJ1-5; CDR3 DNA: TGTGCCAGCAGCTTGGGCAGGGATCAGCCCCAGCATTTT; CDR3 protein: CASSLGRDQPQHF
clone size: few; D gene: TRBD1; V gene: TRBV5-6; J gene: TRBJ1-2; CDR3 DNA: TGTGCCAGCAGCCCGAAACAGGGGTATGGCTACACCTTC; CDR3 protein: CASSPKQGYGYTF
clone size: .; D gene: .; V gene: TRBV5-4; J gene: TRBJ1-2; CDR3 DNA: TGTGCCAGCAGCGGGGGGGCAGGGGAGGTCGGCTACACCTTC; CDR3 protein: CASSGGAGEVGYTF
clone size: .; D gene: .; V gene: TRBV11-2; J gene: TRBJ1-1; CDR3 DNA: TGTGCCAGCAGCTTATATGGGAGGAACACTGAAGCTTTCTTT; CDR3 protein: CASSLYGRNTEAFF
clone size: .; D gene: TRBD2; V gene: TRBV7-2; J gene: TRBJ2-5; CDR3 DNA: TGTGCCAGCAGCTTAAACCCCCCGGGGGGTGGGGGGGAGACCCAGTACTTC; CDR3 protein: CASSLNPPGGGGETQYF
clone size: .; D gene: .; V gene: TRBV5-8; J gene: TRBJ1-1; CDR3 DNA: TGTGCCAGCAGCTTGTACAGGACTGAAGCTTTCTTT; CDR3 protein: CASSLYRTEAFF
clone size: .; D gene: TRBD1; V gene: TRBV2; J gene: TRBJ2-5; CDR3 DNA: TGTGCCAGCAGGGGGACAGACCACCAAGAGACCCAGTACTTC; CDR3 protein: CASRGTDHQETQYF
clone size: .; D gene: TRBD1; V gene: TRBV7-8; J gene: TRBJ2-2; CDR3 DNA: TGTGCCAGCAGCGATGGACAGGCGGACACCGGGGAGCTGTTTTTT; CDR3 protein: CASSDGQADTGELFF
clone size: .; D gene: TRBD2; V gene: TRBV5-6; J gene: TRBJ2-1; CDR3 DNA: TGTGCCAGCAGCGGTGAGACTAGCGGGAGACCCTACAATGAGCAGTTCTTC; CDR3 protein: CASSGETSGRPYNEQFF
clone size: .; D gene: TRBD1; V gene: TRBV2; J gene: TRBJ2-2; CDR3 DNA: TGTGCCAGCACCCGGGGACAGGGAGGCACCGGGGAGCTGTTTTTT; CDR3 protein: CASTRGQGGTGELFF
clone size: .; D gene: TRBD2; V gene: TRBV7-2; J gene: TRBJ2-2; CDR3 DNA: TGTGCCAGCATGGGACTAGCAGGCACCGGGGAGCTGTTTTTT; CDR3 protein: CASMGLAGTGELFF
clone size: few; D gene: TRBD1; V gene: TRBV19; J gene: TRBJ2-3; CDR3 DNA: TGTGCCAGTAGTATCCAAGGACAGGGTCAAGATACGCAGTATTTT; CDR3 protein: CASSIQGQGQDTQYF
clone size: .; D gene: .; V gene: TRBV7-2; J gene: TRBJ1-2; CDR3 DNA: TGTGCCAGCAGCTTACCTGACTGGGCGGGGGGCTACACCTTC; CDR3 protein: CASSLPDWAGGYTF
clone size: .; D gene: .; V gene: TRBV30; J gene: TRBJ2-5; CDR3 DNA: TGTGCCTCTGGACAGCAAGAGACCCAGTACTTC; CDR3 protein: CASGQQETQYF